This T cell receptor (beta chain) was documented in a study of shared clonotypes between healthy human individuals. Study overall: Per-donor plates numbered three CD4 naive, three CD4 memory, two CD8 naive and one CD8 memory. Study-level findings and limits: Researchers found naive subsets generally carried larger estimated richness than memory subsets.

This clone was observed a single time. Its antigen is not identified. CD4+ cells underwent separation, giving CD45RA+ naive and CD45RA-negative memory subsets. An assay was performed, and its level was deep. The data were produced by immunoSEQ multiplex PCR, yet TCRdb's version contains in-frame clones alone and is incomplete. The repertoire holds 550,000 to 700,000 clones, with 60% to 75% as singletons. The CDR3 runs 16 residues. V lost 0 bases and J lost 2, with 10 bases in between. In germline, CDR1 is SGHTA, CDR2 FQGTGA. Sequencing was carried out using memory CD4+ T cells sorted from blood. Subset meaning: CD45RA-negative fraction. This TCR was sampled from a woman aged 30 to 39 in good health. This sequence joins TRBV7-3 and TRBJ2-2; a weak D match, TRBD1 (6 bases). CDR3 sequence reads: CASSLTGHRNTGELFF. CDR3 coding DNA: TGTGCCAGCAGCTTAACGGGACACCGTAACACCGGGGAGCTGTTTTTT.